The T cell receptor beta chain described here comes from a study of T cells after yellow fever vaccination. TCRdb redid the calling of the 5' RACE reads with MiXCR, one entry per CDR3 protein. Among hundreds of thousands of distinct CDR3 sequences, roughly 20% were seen once, and the ten largest hold roughly a sixth. This clonotype was counted at least ten times. CDR1 is SSHAT and CDR2 is FNYEAQ in the germline V gene (reference sequence). CDR3 length: 13 amino acids. The V gene is TRBV7-7, the J gene TRBJ2-2; 11 bases line up with TRBD2. The TCR comes from a young man who received the YFV17D yellow fever vaccine. Sequenced here: PBMCs, sampled before the yellow fever booster vaccination. CDR3 residues: CAGTSGNTGELFF. The CDR3, as DNA: TGTGCTGGGACTAGCGGTAACACCGGGGAGCTGTTTTTT. The full variable domain, with the rest looked up from reference TRBV7-7 and TRBJ2-2, is GAGVSQSPRYKVTKRGQDVTLRCDPISSHATLYWYQQALGQGPEFLTYFNYEAQPDKSGLPSDRFSAERPEGSISTLTIQRTEQRDSAMYRCAGTSGNTGELFFGEGSRLTVL.